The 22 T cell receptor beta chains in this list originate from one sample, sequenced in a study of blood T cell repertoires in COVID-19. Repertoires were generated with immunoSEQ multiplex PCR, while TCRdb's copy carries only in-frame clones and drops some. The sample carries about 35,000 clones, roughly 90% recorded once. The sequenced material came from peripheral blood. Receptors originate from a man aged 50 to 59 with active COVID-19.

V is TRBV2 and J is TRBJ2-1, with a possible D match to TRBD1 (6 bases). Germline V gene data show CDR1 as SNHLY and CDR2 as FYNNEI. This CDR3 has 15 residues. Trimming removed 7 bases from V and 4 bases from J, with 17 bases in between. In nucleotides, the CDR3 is TGTGCCAGCAAAGGTGTGGCAGGGGTTTACAATGAGCAGTTCTTC. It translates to CASKGVAGVYNEQFF. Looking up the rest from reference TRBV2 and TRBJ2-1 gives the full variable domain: EPEVTQTPSHQVTQMGQEVILRCVPISNHLYFYWYRQILGQKVEFLVSFYNNEISEKSEIFDDQFSVERPDGSNFTLKIRSTKLEDSAMYFCASKGVAGVYNEQFFGPGTRLTVL.

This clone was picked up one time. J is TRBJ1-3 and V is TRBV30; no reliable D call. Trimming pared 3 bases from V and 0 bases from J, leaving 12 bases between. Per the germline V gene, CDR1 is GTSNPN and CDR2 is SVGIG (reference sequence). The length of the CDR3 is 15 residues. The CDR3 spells CAWSGKSTSGNTIYF. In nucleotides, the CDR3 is TGTGCCTGGAGCGGGAAGTCTACCTCTGGAAACACCATATATTTT. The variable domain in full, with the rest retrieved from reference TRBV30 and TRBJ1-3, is SQTIHQWPATLVQPVGSPLSLECTVEGTSNPNLYWYRQAAGRGLQLLFYSVGIGQISSEVPQNLSASRPQDRQFILSSKKLLLSDSGFYLCAWSGKSTSGNTIYFGEGSWLTVV.

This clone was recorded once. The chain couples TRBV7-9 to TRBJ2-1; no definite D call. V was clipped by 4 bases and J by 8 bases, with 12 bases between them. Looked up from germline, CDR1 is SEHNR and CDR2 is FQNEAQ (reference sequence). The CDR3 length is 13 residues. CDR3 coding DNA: TGTGCCAGCAGCTCCTTCGGTGTCGATGAGCAGTTCTTC. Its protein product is CASSSFGVDEQFF.

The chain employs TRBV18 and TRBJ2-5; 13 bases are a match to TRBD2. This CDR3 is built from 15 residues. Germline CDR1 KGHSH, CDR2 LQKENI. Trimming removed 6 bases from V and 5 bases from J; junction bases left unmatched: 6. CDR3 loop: CASSPGTSGTETQYF. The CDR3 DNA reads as TGTGCCAGCTCGCCCGGGACTAGCGGGACTGAGACCCAGTACTTC.

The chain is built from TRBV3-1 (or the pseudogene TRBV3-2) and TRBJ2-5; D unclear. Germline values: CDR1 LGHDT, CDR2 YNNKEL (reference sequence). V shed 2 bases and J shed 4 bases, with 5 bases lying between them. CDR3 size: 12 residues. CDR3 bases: TGTGCCAGCAGCCAATACAGAGAGACCCAGTACTTC. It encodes CASSQYRETQYF.

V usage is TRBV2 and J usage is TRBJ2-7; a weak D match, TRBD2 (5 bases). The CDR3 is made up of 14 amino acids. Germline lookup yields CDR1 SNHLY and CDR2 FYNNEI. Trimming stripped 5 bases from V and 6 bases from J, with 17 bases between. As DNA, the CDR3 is TGTGCCAGCAGTCTGCCCGGGAACGGGGTCGAGCAGTACTTC. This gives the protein CASSLPGNGVEQYF.

The CDR3 sequence: CASSRQKETQYF. The CDR3 DNA is TGTGCCAGCAGTAGACAGAAAGAGACCCAGTACTTC. The rearrangement joins TRBV12-3 or TRBV12-4 to TRBJ2-5; a possible D gene is TRBD1 (5 bases). The CDR3 runs to 12 residues. The V end lost 5 bases, the J end lost 3 bases, and 7 bases lay between the germline ends.

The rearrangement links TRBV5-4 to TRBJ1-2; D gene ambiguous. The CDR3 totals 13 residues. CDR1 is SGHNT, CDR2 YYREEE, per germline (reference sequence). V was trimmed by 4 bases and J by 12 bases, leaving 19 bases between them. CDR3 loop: CASSPNQEDVNTF. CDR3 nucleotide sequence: TGTGCCAGCAGCCCAAACCAGGAGGATGTCAACACCTTC.

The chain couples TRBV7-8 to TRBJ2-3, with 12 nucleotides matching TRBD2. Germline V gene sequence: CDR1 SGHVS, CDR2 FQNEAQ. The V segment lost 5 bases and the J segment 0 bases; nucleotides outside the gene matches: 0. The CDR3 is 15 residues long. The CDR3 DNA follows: TGTGCCAGCAGCGGACTAGCGGGAAGCACAGATACGCAGTATTTT. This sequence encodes CASSGLAGSTDTQYF.

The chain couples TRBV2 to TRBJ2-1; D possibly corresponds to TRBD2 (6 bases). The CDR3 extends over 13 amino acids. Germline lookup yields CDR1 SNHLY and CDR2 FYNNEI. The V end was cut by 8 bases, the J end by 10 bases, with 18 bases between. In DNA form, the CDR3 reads TGTGCCAGCGACCCGGGGGTCCGAAGCGAGCAGTTCTTC. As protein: CASDPGVRSEQFF.

CDR3: CASSQDRGSWPLHF. CDR3 sequence (DNA): TGCGCCAGCAGCCAAGATCGAGGATCGTGGCCCCTCCACTTT. The rearrangement joins TRBV4-1 to TRBJ1-6, with no clear D. The CDR3 covers 14 residues. Germline V gene data show CDR1 as MGHRA and CDR2 as YSYEKL. V gave up 0 bases and J gave up 13 bases, with 13 bases separating them.

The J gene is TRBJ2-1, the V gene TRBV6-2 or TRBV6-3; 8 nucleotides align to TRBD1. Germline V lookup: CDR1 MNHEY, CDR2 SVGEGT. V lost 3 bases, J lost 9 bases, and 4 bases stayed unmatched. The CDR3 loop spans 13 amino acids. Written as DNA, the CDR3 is TGTGCCAGCAGTTATCGCGGGACAGGTGAGCAGTTCTTC. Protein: CASSYRGTGEQFF.

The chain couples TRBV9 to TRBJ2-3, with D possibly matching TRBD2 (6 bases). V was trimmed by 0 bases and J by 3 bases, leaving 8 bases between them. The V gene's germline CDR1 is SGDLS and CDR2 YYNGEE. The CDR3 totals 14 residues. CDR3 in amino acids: CASSVGRGTDTQYF. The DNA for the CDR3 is TGTGCCAGCAGCGTAGGCCGGGGGACAGATACGCAGTATTTT.

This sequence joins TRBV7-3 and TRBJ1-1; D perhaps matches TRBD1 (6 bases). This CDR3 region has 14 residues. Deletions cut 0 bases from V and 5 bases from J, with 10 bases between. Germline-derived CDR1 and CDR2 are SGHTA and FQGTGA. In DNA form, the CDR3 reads TGTGCCAGCAGCTTAACCGCTGGACAGACTGAAGCTTTCTTT. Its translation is CASSLTAGQTEAFF. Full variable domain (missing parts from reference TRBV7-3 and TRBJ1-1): GAGVSQTPSNKVTEKGKYVELRCDPISGHTALYWYRQSLGQGPEFLIYFQGTGAADDSGLPNDRFFAVRPEGSVSTLKIQRTERGDSAVYLCASSLTAGQTEAFFGQGTRLTVV.

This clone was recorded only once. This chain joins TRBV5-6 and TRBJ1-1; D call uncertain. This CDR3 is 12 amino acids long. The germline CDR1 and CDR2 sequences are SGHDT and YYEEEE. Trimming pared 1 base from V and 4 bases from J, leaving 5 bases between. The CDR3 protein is CASSLLSTEAFF. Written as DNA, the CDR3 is TGTGCCAGCAGCTTGCTCAGCACTGAAGCTTTCTTT.

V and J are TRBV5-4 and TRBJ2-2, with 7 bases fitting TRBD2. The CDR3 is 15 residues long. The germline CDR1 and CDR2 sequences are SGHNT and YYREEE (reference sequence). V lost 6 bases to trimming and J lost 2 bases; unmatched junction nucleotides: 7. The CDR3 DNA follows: TGTGCCAGCACCCCGGGGGGAAAAAACACCGGGGAGCTGTTTTTT. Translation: CASTPGGKNTGELFF.

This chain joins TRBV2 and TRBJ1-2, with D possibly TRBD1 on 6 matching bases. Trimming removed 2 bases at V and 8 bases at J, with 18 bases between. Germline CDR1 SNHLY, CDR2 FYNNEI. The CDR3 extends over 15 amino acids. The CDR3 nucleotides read TGTGCCAGCAGTGAAAATCAGGGGCGCTTTAGAGGCTACACCTTC. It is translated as CASSENQGRFRGYTF.

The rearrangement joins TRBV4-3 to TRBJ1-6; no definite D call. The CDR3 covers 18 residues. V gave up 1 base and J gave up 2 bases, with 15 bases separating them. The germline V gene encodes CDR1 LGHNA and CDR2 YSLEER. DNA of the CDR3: TGCGCCAGCAGCCAAGTAGGGCCTCCGGGAACCTATAATTCACCCCTCCACTTT. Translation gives CASSQVGPPGTYNSPLHF.

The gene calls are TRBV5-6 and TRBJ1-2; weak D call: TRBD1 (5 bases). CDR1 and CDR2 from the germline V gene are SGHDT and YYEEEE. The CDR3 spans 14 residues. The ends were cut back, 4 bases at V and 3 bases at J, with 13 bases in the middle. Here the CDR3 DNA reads TGTGCCAGCAGCCGTGGAGGGGAAGACTATGGCTACACCTTC. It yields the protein CASSRGGEDYGYTF.

The CDR3 region has the DNA TGTGCCAGCAGCCCAAGGACTAGCGGGGGGAGCGATGAGCAGTTCTTC. Its protein is CASSPRTSGGSDEQFF. This sequence joins TRBV11-3 and TRBJ2-1; 14 bases map to TRBD2. V dropped 5 bases and J dropped 8; count of bases not matched to a gene: 8. The germline V gene encodes CDR1 SGHNT and CDR2 YENEEA. The CDR3 loop spans 16 amino acids.

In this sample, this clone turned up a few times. The CDR3 bases are TGTGCCAGCAGTGAAAGGTCACTAGGTGAAGCCTACGAGCAGTACTTC. It is translated as CASSERSLGEAYEQYF. The genes are TRBV2 and TRBJ2-7, with a tentative D call TRBD2 (5 bases). Trimming cost V 2 bases and J 2 bases, with 16 bases left between them. The CDR3 has 16 amino acids. Germline-derived CDR1 and CDR2 are SNHLY and FYNNEI.

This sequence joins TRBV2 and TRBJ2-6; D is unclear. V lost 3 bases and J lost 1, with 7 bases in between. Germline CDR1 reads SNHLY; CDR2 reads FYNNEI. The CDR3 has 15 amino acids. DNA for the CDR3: TGTGCCAGCAGTGATTCAGCGTCTGGGGCCAACGTCCTGACTTTC. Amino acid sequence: CASSDSASGANVLTF.